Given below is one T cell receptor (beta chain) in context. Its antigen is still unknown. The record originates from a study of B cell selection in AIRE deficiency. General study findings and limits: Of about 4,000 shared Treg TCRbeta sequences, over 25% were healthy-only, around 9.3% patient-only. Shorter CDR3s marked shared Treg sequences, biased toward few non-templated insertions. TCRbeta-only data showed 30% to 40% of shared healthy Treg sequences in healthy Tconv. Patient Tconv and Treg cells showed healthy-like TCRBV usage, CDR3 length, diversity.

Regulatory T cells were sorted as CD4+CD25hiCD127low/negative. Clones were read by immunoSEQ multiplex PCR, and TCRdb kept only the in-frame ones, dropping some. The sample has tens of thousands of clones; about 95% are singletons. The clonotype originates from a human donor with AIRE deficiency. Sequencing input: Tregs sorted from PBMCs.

The CDR3 DNA follows: TGTGCCAGCAGTTTAATTTGGACAGGGTCCTACAATGAGCAGTTCTTC. Translated, it gives CASSLIWTGSYNEQFF. J is TRBJ2-1 and V is TRBV27, with 8 positions matching TRBD1. CDR3 length equals 16 residues. Losses at the gene ends were 2 bases for V and 1 base for J; bases not matched to a gene: 4. Per the germline V gene, CDR1 is MNHEY and CDR2 is SMNVEV (reference sequence).